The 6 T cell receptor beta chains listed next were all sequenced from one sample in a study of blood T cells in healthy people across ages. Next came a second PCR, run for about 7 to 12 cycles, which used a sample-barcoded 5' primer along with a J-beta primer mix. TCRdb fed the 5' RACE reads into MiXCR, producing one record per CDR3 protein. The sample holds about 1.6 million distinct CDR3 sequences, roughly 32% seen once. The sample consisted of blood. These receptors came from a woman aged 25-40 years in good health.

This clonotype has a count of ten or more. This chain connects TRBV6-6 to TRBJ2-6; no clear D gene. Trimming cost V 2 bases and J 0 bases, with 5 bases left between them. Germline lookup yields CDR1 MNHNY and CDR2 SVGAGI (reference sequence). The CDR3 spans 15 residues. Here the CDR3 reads CASSYANSGANVLTF. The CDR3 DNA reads TGTGCCAGCAGTTACGCCAACTCTGGGGCCAACGTCCTGACTTTC.

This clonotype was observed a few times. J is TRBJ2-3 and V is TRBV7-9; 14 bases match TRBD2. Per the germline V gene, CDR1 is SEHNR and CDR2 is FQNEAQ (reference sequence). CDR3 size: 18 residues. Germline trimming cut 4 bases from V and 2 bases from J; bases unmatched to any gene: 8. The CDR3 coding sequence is TGTGCCAGCAGCTCCGGGACTAGCGGGAGCCGACTCACAGATACGCAGTATTTT. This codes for CASSSGTSGSRLTDTQYF.

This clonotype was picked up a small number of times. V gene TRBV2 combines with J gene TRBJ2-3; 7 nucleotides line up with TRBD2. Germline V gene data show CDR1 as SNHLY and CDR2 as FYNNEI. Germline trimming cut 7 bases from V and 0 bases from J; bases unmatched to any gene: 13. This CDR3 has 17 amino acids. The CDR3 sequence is CASTPLRGGPSTDTQYF. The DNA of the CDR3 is TGTGCCAGCACCCCTCTCCGCGGGGGACCGAGCACAGATACGCAGTATTTT.

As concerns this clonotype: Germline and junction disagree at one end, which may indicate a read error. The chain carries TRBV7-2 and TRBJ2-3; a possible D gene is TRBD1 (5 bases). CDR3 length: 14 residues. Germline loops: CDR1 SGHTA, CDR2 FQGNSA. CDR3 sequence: CASSFWGSTDTRYF. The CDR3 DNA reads TGTGCCAGCAGTTTTTGGGGCAGCACAGATACGCGGTATTTT.

This CDR3 reads CSARGRTPAGSATGELFF. The CDR3 DNA is TGCAGTGCTAGAGGGAGGACGCCCGCTGGGTCGGCCACCGGGGAGCTGTTTTTT. V gene TRBV20-1 combines with J gene TRBJ2-2; D possibly corresponds to TRBD2 (5 bases). The CDR3 has 18 amino acids. Trimming shortened V by 1 base and J by 4 bases, and 22 bases separated the two germline ends. The V gene's germline CDR1 is DFQATT and CDR2 SNEGSKA (reference sequence).

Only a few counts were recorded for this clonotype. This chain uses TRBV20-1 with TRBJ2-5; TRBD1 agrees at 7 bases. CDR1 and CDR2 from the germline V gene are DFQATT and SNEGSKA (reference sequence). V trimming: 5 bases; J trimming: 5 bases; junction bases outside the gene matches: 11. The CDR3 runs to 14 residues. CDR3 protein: CSARRQGSMETQYF. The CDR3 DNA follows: TGCAGTGCTCGCCGACAGGGTTCAATGGAGACCCAGTACTTC.